The T cell receptor beta chain described here comes from a study of T cells after yellow fever vaccination. Study-level results: There was a possibility that FACS-sorted repertoires contained abundant clonotypes contaminating from the bulk population. Peaking faster, on day 5 versus 15, the secondary response was nonetheless weaker. Booster samples showed a return of most primary-vaccination clones (about 97% CD4, 80% to 90% CD8).

This clonotype was observed a few times. The antigen remains unidentified. Template-switching 5'RACE yielded the TCR cDNA; a universal primer site and UMIs were added in the process. TCRdb independently ran MiXCR on the 5' RACE reads; one entry per CDR3 protein. The repertoire includes 80,000 to 100,000 distinct CDR3 sequences, around 5.8% of them detected once, and roughly 39% sits in the top ten. This material consisted of CD8+ T cells sorted from PBMCs, taken 10 days after the yellow fever booster vaccination. This sequence was found in a man aged 18-30 years who received the YFV17D yellow fever vaccine.

The chain's CDR3 is CSVVSSGGTDTQYF. The CDR3 nucleotides read TGCAGCGTTGTCTCTAGCGGGGGAACAGATACGCAGTATTTT. The chain links TRBV29-1 to TRBJ2-3, with TRBD2 matching 10 bases. CDR1 SQVTM and CDR2 ANQGSEA come from the germline V gene. The CDR3 has 14 residues. V was pared by 4 bases and J by 3 bases, with 4 bases of the junction left unmatched.